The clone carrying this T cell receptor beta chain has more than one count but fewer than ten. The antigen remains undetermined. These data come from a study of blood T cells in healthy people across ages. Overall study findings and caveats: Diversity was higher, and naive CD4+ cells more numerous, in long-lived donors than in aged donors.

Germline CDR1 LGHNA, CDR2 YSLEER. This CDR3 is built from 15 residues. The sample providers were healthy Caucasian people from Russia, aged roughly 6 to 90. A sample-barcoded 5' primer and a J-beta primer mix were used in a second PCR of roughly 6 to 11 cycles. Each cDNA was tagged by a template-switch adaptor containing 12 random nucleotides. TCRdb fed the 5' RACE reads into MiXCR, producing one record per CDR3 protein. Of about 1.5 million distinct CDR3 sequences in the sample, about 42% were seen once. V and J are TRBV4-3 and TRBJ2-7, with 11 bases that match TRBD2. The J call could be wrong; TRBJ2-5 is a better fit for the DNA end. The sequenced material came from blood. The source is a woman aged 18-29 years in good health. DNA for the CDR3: TGCGCCAGCAGCCAAGGACTAGCGGGAAGAGAGACCCAGTACTTC. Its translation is CASSQGLAGRETQYF.